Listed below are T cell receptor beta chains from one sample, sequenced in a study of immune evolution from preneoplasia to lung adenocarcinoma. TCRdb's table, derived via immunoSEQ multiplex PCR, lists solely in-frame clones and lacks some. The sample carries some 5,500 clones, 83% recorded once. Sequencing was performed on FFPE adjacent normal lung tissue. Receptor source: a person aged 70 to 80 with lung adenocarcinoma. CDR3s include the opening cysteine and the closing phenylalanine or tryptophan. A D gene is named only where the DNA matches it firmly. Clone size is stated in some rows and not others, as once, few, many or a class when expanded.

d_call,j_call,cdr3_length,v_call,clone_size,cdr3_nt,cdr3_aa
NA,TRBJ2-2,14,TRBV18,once,TGTGCCAGCTCACCCCCGGCTTTTACCGGGGAGCTGTTTTTT,CASSPPAFTGELFF
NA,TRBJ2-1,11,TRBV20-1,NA,TGCAGTGCTAGACAGGGGTTGGGGCAGTTCTTC,CSARQGLGQFF
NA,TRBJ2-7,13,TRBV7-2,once,TGTGCCAGCAGCTTAGGTTCGTTATACGAGCAGTACTTC,CASSLGSLYEQYF
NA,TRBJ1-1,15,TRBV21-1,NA,TGTGCCAGCATCCGGGACAAAACCAAGAACACTGAAGCTTTCTTT,CASIRDKTKNTEAFF
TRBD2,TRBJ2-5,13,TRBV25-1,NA,TGTGCCACCGAACACGTAGCGGGAGAGACCCAGTACTTC,CATEHVAGETQYF
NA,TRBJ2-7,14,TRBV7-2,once,TGTGCCAGCAGCTTAGTGGCGGGAAAGTACGAGCAGTACTTC,CASSLVAGKYEQYF
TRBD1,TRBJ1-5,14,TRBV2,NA,TGTGCCAGCAGGGACAGGGGGCAGGGTCAGCCCCAGCATTTT,CASRDRGQGQPQHF
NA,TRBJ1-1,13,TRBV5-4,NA,TGTGCCAGCAGCTTGGTAACAGCCACTGAAGCTTTCTTT,CASSLVTATEAFF
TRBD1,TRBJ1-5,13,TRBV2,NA,TGTGCCAGCGGACAGGATAGCAATCAGCCCCAGCATTTT,CASGQDSNQPQHF
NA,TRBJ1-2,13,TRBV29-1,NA,TGCAGCGCCTCAAGGGGCAGCAGCTATGGCTACACCTTC,CSASRGSSYGYTF
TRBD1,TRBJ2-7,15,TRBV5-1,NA,TGCGCCAGCAGCTCTGGACAGGGGTTAACCTACGAGCAGTACTTC,CASSSGQGLTYEQYF
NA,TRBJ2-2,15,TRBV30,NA,TGTGCCTGGAGGGGGAAGTCTGGGAACACCGGGGAGCTGTTTTTT,CAWRGKSGNTGELFF
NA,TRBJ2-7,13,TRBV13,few,TGTGCCAGCAGCCGACGACAGAACTACGAGCAGTACTTC,CASSRRQNYEQYF
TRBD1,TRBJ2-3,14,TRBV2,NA,TGTGCCAGCAGGGGACAGCTTAAAACAGATACGCAGTATTTT,CASRGQLKTDTQYF
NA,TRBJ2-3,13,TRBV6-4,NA,TGTGCCAGCAGTCCGTCAGGGCAAGATACGCAGTATTTT,CASSPSGQDTQYF
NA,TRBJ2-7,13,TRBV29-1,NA,TGCAGCGGGGGATGGGCCAGAGCCAACGAGCAGTACTTC,CSGGWARANEQYF
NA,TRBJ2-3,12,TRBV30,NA,TGTGCCTGGAAGGGGGGCACAGATACGCAGTATTTT,CAWKGGTDTQYF
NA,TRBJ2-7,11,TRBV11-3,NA,TGTGCCAGCAGCTTGTTACACGAGCAGTACTTC,CASSLLHEQYF
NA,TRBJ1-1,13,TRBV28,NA,TGTGCCAGCAGGTTACACCGGAACACTGAAGCTTTCTTT,CASRLHRNTEAFF
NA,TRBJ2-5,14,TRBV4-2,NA,TGTGCCAGCAGCCAATATCTCAGGGGAGAGACCCAGTACTTC,CASSQYLRGETQYF
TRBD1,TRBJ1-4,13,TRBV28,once,TGTGCCAGTGCAGGGGGGTCATATGAAAAACTGTTTTTT,CASAGGSYEKLFF
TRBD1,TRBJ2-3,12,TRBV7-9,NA,TGTGCCAGCAGCCGGGACAGCCAAGGTCAGTATTTT,CASSRDSQGQYF
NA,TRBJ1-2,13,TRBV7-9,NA,TGTGCCAGCAGCTTTCTACAGAACTATGGCTACACCTTC,CASSFLQNYGYTF
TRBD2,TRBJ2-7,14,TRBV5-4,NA,TGTGCCAGCAGCTCCGGGGGGAGCTCCTACGAGCAGTACTTC,CASSSGGSSYEQYF
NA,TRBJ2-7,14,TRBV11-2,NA,TGTGCCAGCAGCTTAGATTCGTCGGGCCTCGAGCAGTACTTC,CASSLDSSGLEQYF
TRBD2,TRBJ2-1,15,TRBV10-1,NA,TGCGCCAGCAGTGCAGGGCTAGCGGGGGGCCAACGCCAGTTCTTC,CASSAGLAGGQRQFF
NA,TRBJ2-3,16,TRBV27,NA,TGTGCCAGCAGTTTTAATAGGCGGGCGGACACAGATACGCAGTATTTT,CASSFNRRADTDTQYF
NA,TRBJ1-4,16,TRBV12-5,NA,TGTGCTAGTGGTTTGCGGGCGGATTCAACTAATGAAAAACTGTTTTTT,CASGLRADSTNEKLFF
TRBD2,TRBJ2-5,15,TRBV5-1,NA,TGCGCCAGCAGCCCTAGCGGGGGGGGTCAAGAGACCCAGTACTTC,CASSPSGGGQETQYF
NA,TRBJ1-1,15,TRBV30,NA,TGTGCCTGGAGGGGACGGGGGGGATCGAACACTGAAGCTTTCTTT,CAWRGRGGSNTEAFF
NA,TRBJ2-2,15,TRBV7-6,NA,TGTGCCAGCAGCTTATTCAGCGAGAACACCGGGGAGCTGTTTTTT,CASSLFSENTGELFF
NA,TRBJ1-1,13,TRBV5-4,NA,TGTGCCAGCAGCTTGGTAACGGTCACTGAAGCTTTCTTT,CASSLVTVTEAFF
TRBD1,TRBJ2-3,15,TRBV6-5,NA,TGTGCCAGCAGTTACGCGACAGGGAGCACAGATACGCAGTATTTT,CASSYATGSTDTQYF
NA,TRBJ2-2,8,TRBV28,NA,TGTGCCAGCGGGGAGCTGTTTTTT,CASGELFF
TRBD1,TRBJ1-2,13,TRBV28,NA,TGTGCCAGCAGCTGGACAGGGGCGATTGGCTACACCTTC,CASSWTGAIGYTF
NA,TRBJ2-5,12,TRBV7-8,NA,TGTGCCAGCAGTCTTGGGGAGAGGACCCAGTACTTC,CASSLGERTQYF
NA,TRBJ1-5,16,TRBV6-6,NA,TGTGCCAGCAGCCCCAAGGGGGGACTGAGCAATCAGCCCCAGCATTTT,CASSPKGGLSNQPQHF
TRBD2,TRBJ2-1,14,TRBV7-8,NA,TGTGCCAGCAGCTTAGCGAGGACTAGGAATGAGCAGTTCTTC,CASSLARTRNEQFF
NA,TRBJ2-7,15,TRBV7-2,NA,TGTGCCAGCAGCCACCACGGGCGGAGGGGCTACGAGCAGTACTTC,CASSHHGRRGYEQYF
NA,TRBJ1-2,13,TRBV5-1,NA,TGCGCCAGCAGCCCGGACATGGACTATGGCTACACCTTC,CASSPDMDYGYTF
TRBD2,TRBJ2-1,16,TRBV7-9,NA,TGTGCCAGCAGCTTAGACAGCGGGGGGCTCAACAATGAGCAGTTCTTC,CASSLDSGGLNNEQFF
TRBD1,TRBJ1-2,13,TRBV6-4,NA,TGTGCCAGCCGGGGGACCGGGACAGGGGGCTACACCTTC,CASRGTGTGGYTF
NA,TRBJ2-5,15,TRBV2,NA,TGTGCCAGTCAAGGGACTTCAGCGGACCAAGAGACCCAGTACTTC,CASQGTSADQETQYF
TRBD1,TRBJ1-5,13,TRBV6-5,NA,TGTGCCAGCAGTTATAACAGGGGCCAGCCCCAGCATTTT,CASSYNRGQPQHF
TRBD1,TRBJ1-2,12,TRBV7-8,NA,TGTGCCAGCAGCTTGGACAGGGATGGCTACACCTTC,CASSLDRDGYTF